These 27 T cell receptor beta chains originate from one sample sequenced in a study of a mutant IDH1 vaccine in newly diagnosed glioma. The time point: baseline, week 1 (first vaccination visit). Treatment here: pre-vaccination baseline after standard-of-care therapy. TCRdb's table, derived via immunoSEQ multiplex PCR, lists solely in-frame clones and lacks some. Altogether about 92,000 clones are present, about 83% being singletons, with the ten largest covering roughly 7.1%. The specimen was PBMCs, collected from a glioma patient treated with radiotherapy, temozolomide or both. Receptors were obtained from a woman in her fifties or sixties with glioma.

This clone was seen just once. The rearrangement uses TRBV11-3 and TRBJ2-5; D is perhaps TRBD1 (6 bases). Trimming pared 3 bases from V and 3 bases from J, leaving 11 bases between. Looked up from germline, CDR1 is SGHNT and CDR2 is YENEEA. This CDR3 has 14 amino acids. The CDR3 DNA reads as TGTGCCAGCAGCTTGGGTGGGGGCGAAGAGACCCAGTACTTC. It specifies CASSLGGGEETQYF.

This clone was observed a handful of times. V gene TRBV6-5 combines with J gene TRBJ1-5, with D possibly TRBD1 on 6 matching bases. The CDR3 is 16 residues long. Trimming took off 2 bases at V and 6 bases at J, with 17 bases between the two ends. Germline assignment: CDR1 MNHEY and CDR2 SVGAGI. Written as DNA, the CDR3 is TGTGCCAGCAGTTACGCTCCACCGAGAGGGGGTCAGCCCCAGCATTTT. It specifies CASSYAPPRGGQPQHF.

This rearrangement joins TRBV4-2 to TRBJ2-1; 14 nucleotides align to TRBD2. J gave up 0 bases and V 0 bases, and 7 bases lay outside the gene matches. Germline V CDR1 and CDR2: LGHNA, YNFKEQ. The CDR3 consists of 20 residues. The CDR3 loop is CASSQDLRTSGGFSYNEQFF. The CDR3 DNA reads TGTGCCAGCAGCCAAGATCTCAGGACTAGCGGGGGGTTCTCCTACAATGAGCAGTTCTTC.

The rearrangement joins TRBV7-6 to TRBJ2-7; a possible D gene is TRBD2 (5 bases). V was cut by 3 bases and J by 6 bases, with 12 bases left in between. This CDR3 contains 13 residues. In germline, CDR1 is SGHVS, CDR2 FNYEAQ. CDR3 loop: CASSLSPRGEQYF. The CDR3 DNA reads as TGTGCCAGCAGCTTGTCGCCTCGGGGCGAGCAGTACTTC. The variable domain in full, with the rest retrieved from reference TRBV7-6 and TRBJ2-7, is GAGVSQSPRYKVTKRGQDVALRCDPISGHVSLYWYRQALGQGPEFLTYFNYEAQQDKSGLPNDRFSAERPEGSISTLTIQRTEQRDSAMYRCASSLSPRGEQYFGPGTRLTVT.

This clone was seen more than once but under ten times. The V gene is TRBV6-1, the J gene TRBJ1-5, with D possibly TRBD1 on 5 matching bases. Trimming removed 6 bases at V and 0 bases at J, with 12 bases between. Per germline, CDR1 MNHNS and CDR2 SASEGT. The CDR3 covers 15 residues. The CDR3 is CASRGDVNSNQPQHF. As DNA, the CDR3 is TGTGCCAGCAGGGGGGACGTTAATAGCAATCAGCCCCAGCATTTT.

V is TRBV11-2 and J is TRBJ2-7; the D gene is possibly TRBD1 (5 bases). Between the trimmed V and J ends, which lost 5 bases and 6 bases, there was a span of 17 bases. There are 14 residues in the CDR3. In germline, CDR1 is SGHAT, CDR2 FQNNGV. CDR3 in amino acids: CASSRQLGASEQYF. The CDR3 DNA sequence: TGTGCCAGCAGCCGACAGTTAGGGGCATCCGAGCAGTACTTC.

This chain uses TRBV5-6 with TRBJ1-5; no clear D gene. The CDR3 runs 13 residues. In germline, CDR1 is SGHDT, CDR2 YYEEEE. V lost 1 base and J 3 bases, leaving 5 bases between the germline ends. The CDR3 nucleotides read TGTGCCAGCAGCTTGCAGTCCAATCAGCCCCAGCATTTT. This gives the protein CASSLQSNQPQHF.

The rearrangement uses TRBV5-4 and TRBJ2-3, with no clear D. The CDR3 totals 13 residues. Germline values: CDR1 SGHNT, CDR2 YYREEE (reference sequence). The V and J ends lost 3 bases and 2 bases respectively, with 7 bases between them. The CDR3 spells CASSSAATDTQYF. CDR3 bases: TGTGCCAGCAGCTCTGCCGCCACAGATACGCAGTATTTT. Supplemented by reference TRBV5-4 and TRBJ2-3, the full variable domain reads ETGVTQSPTHLIKTRGQQVTLRCSSQSGHNTVSWYQQALGQGPQFIFQYYREEENGRGNFPPRFSGLQFPNYSSELNVNALELDDSALYLCASSSAATDTQYFGPGTRLTVL.

The rearrangement joins TRBV27 to TRBJ2-1; 10 bases are shared with TRBD2. Germline lookup yields CDR1 MNHEY and CDR2 SMNVEV (reference sequence). The length of the CDR3 is 18 residues. After removal of 5 bases from V and 8 bases from J, the junction contained 18 bases not matched to a gene. The CDR3 region has the DNA TGTGCCAGCAGTCAACCCCGCCCCTTAGCGGGGGGCAGGGATGAGCAGTTCTTC. It encodes CASSQPRPLAGGRDEQFF.

About this clone: At one boundary the junction diverges from the germline segment, which might be a read error. The gene calls are TRBV27 and TRBJ1-2, with 7 bases that match TRBD1. CDR1 MNHEY and CDR2 SMNVEV come from the germline V gene (reference sequence). This CDR3 has 13 amino acids. The DNA for the CDR3 is TGTGCCGGCAGGGGGGACACCGAAACAGGCTACACCTTC. This gives the protein CAGRGDTETGYTF.

The chain employs TRBV2 and TRBJ2-3; possible D gene TRBD1, 7 bases. This CDR3 region has 14 residues. In germline, CDR1 is SNHLY, CDR2 FYNNEI. Trimming left V 3 bases short and J 6 bases short, with 13 bases between. The CDR3 loop is CASSEGPGGDTQYF. The CDR3 DNA reads as TGTGCCAGCAGTGAGGGACCAGGGGGGGATACGCAGTATTTT.

Here the CDR3 DNA reads TGTGCCAGCAGCTGGGGACTAGGAGAGACCCAGTACTTC. As protein: CASSWGLGETQYF. The chain joins TRBV28 to TRBJ2-5; TRBD2 agrees at 8 bases. This CDR3 contains 13 residues. V lost 6 bases, J lost 4 bases, and 4 bases stayed unmatched. The germline V gene encodes CDR1 MDHEN and CDR2 SYDVKM.

The V call is TRBV27, the J call TRBJ1-5; D might be TRBD1 (5 bases). Trimming took 6 bases from V and 3 from J, leaving 15 bases between them. Germline loops: CDR1 MNHEY, CDR2 SMNVEV (reference sequence). This CDR3 spans 15 amino acids. CDR3: CASSQGTGLNQPQHF. As DNA, the CDR3 is TGTGCCAGCAGCCAGGGAACCGGACTCAATCAGCCCCAGCATTTT.

The count of this clone is one. The chain joins TRBV4-1 to TRBJ2-1, with a tentative D call TRBD2 (6 bases). V was pared by 1 base and J by 7 bases, with 8 bases between. The germline gives CDR1 MGHRA, CDR2 YSYEKL. This CDR3 contains 13 residues. CDR3 region: CASSQAGRNEQFF. The CDR3, as DNA: TGCGCCAGCAGCCAAGCGGGGAGGAATGAGCAGTTCTTC.

The rearrangement links TRBV28 to TRBJ2-1; no firm D call. Trimming took off 4 bases at V and 6 bases at J, with 7 bases between the two ends. This CDR3 region has 12 residues. Germline loops: CDR1 MDHEN, CDR2 SYDVKM. The CDR3 region is CASSSPLNEQFF. The CDR3 nucleotides are TGTGCCAGCAGTTCCCCCCTCAATGAGCAGTTCTTC.

The chain joins TRBV13 to TRBJ1-2; TRBD1 aligns across 10 bases. V gave up 1 base and J gave up 8 bases; unmatched junction bases: 10. CDR1 and CDR2 from the germline V gene are PRHDT and FYEKMQ (reference sequence). The CDR3 is 16 residues long. CDR3 in DNA: TGTGCCAGCAGCTTAGCCGGGACAGGGGCCCTCAAAGGCTACACCTTC. It specifies CASSLAGTGALKGYTF.

The V and J genes are TRBV5-5 and TRBJ1-1, with D tentatively TRBD1 (5 bases). Per germline, CDR1 SGHKS and CDR2 YYEKEE (reference sequence). This CDR3 has 15 amino acids. Trimming removed 4 bases from V and 0 bases from J, with 13 bases in between. The CDR3 bases are TGTGCCAGCAGCGATCAACGGGGGGTGAACACTGAAGCTTTCTTT. Translating gives CASSDQRGVNTEAFF.

The chain is built from TRBV10-3 and TRBJ1-3; D is possibly TRBD1 (5 bases). The CDR3 has 15 amino acids. V gave up 4 bases and J gave up 0 bases, with 10 bases separating them. Germline CDR1 ENHRY, CDR2 SYGVKD. In DNA form, the CDR3 reads TGTGCCATCAGTGTTGGGGGAATCTCTGGAAACACCATATATTTT. Its protein is CAISVGGISGNTIYF.

This clone was recorded once. This chain links TRBV20-1 with TRBJ2-7; maybe TRBD1 (6 bases). This CDR3 is 11 amino acids long. Trimming removed 5 bases at V and 2 bases at J, with 7 bases between. The V gene's germline CDR1 is DFQATT and CDR2 SNEGSKA (reference sequence). The CDR3 region has the DNA TGCAGTGCTCGGGACACCTACGAGCAGTACTTC. Its protein is CSARDTYEQYF.

The gene calls are TRBV5-1 and TRBJ2-5; weak D call: TRBD1 (5 bases). CDR3 size: 15 residues. V gave up 5 bases and J gave up 2 bases, with 16 bases separating them. Germline V gives CDR1 SGHRS, CDR2 YFSETQ. Here the CDR3 reads CASSLFGAQQETQYF. The CDR3 DNA sequence: TGCGCCAGCAGTCTCTTTGGGGCCCAGCAAGAGACCCAGTACTTC.

V and J are TRBV10-3 and TRBJ1-5, with TRBD1 as a possible D gene (5 bases). CDR1 is ENHRY, CDR2 SYGVKD, per germline. The CDR3 extends over 13 amino acids. Trimming left V 5 bases short and J 8 bases short, with 13 bases between. The DNA of the CDR3 is TGTGCCATCAGTCTCGGGGACCGGGAGCCCCAGCATTTT. Protein product: CAISLGDREPQHF.

This clone was counted once. This rearrangement joins TRBV5-4 to TRBJ2-6, with D unclear. V was shortened by 0 bases and J by 5 bases, with 9 bases between the two germline ends. CDR1 and CDR2 from the germline V gene are SGHNT and YYREEE (reference sequence). CDR3 size: 15 residues. The CDR3 loop reads CASSLEGPRANVLTF. The CDR3 DNA reads as TGTGCCAGCAGCTTGGAGGGCCCTCGGGCCAACGTCCTGACTTTC.

This chain links TRBV11-1 with TRBJ2-5, with D perhaps TRBD2 (5 bases). V was cut by 0 bases and J by 1 base, with 9 bases left in between. The CDR3 extends over 15 amino acids. CDR1 is SGHAT and CDR2 is FQDESV in the germline V gene (reference sequence). The CDR3 DNA sequence: TGTGCCAGCAGCTTAGCCGGGGAGACCCAAGAGACCCAGTACTTC. It is translated as CASSLAGETQETQYF.

J is TRBJ1-1 and V is TRBV5-1; D call uncertain. This CDR3 comprises 14 residues. V was shortened by 0 bases and J by 0 bases, with 6 bases between the two germline ends. Germline V gene lookup returns CDR1 SGHRS and CDR2 YFSETQ. The CDR3 nucleotides are TGCGCCAGCAGCTTGGGGGATATGAACACTGAAGCTTTCTTT. Amino acids: CASSLGDMNTEAFF.

The V and J genes are TRBV15 and TRBJ1-2, with D hard to call. The CDR3 spans 14 residues. Germline-derived CDR1 and CDR2 are LNHNV and YYDKDF (reference sequence). The V gene lost 1 base and the J gene lost 2 bases, with 8 bases spanning the gap. The CDR3 region is CATSRVLSNYGYTF. The CDR3 region has the DNA TGTGCCACCAGCAGAGTGCTGAGCAACTATGGCTACACCTTC.

This clone was detected a few times. Other DNA sequences within the sample encode an identical CDR3. This chain links TRBV19 with TRBJ1-1; D is ambiguous. V dropped 1 base and J dropped 5 bases, with 2 bases sitting between them. CDR1 is LNHDA, CDR2 SQIVND, per germline (reference sequence). The CDR3 is made up of 11 amino acids. CDR3 amino acids: CASSIGTEAFF. CDR3 DNA: TGTGCCAGTAGTATAGGGACTGAAGCTTTCTTT.

The chain combines TRBV15 with TRBJ2-1; D ambiguous. The V gene's germline CDR1 is LNHNV and CDR2 YYDKDF (reference sequence). V was shortened by 4 bases and J by 9 bases, with 7 bases between the two germline ends. CDR3 length: 11 residues. This CDR3 is CATSIGGEQFF. Written as DNA, the CDR3 is TGTGCCACCAGCATAGGTGGTGAGCAGTTCTTC. The variable domain in full, completed from reference TRBV15 and TRBJ2-1, reads DAMVIQNPRYQVTQFGKPVTLSCSQTLNHNVMYWYQQKSSQAPKLLFHYYDKDFNNEADTPDNFQSRRPNTSFCFLDIRSPGLGDTAMYLCATSIGGEQFFGPGTRLTVL.